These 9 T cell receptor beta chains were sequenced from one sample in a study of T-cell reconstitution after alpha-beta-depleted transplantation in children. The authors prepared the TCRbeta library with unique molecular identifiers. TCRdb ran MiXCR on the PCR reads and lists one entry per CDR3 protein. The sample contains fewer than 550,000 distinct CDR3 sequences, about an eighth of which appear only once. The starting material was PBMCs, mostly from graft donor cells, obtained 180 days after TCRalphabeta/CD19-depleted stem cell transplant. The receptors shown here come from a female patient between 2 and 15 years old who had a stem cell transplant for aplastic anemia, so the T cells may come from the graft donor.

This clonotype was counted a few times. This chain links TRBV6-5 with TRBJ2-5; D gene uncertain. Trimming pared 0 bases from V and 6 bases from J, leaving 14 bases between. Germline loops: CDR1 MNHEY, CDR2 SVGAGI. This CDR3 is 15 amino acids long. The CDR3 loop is CASSYSGGQGKTQYF. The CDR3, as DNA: TGTGCCAGCAGTTACTCGGGCGGTCAAGGGAAGACCCAGTACTTC.

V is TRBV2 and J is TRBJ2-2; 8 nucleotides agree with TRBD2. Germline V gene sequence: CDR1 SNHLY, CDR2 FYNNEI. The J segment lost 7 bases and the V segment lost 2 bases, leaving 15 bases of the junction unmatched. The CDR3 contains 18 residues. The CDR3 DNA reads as TGTGCCAGCAGTGAACCGAGGCGGGGGGCGAGCGTAGGCGGGGAGCTGTTTTTT. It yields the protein CASSEPRRGASVGGELFF.

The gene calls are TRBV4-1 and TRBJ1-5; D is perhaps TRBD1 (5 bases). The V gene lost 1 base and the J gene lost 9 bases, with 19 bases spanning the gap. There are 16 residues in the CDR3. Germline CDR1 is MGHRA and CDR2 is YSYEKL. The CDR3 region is CASSQGLRWGFWPQHF. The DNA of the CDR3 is TGCGCCAGCAGCCAAGGTTTACGGTGGGGGTTTTGGCCCCAGCATTTT.

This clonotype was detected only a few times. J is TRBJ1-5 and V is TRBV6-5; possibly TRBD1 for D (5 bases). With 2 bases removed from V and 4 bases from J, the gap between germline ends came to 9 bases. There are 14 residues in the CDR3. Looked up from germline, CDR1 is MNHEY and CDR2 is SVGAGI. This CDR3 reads CASSYGAGNQPQHF. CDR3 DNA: TGTGCCAGCAGTTACGGGGCCGGGAATCAGCCCCAGCATTTT.

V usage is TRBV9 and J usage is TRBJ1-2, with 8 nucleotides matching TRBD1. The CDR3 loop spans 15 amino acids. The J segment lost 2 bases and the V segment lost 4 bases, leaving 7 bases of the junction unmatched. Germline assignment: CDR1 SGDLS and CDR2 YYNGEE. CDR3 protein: CASSNQGARNYGYTF. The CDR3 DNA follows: TGTGCCAGCAGCAACCAGGGGGCGCGGAACTATGGCTACACCTTC.

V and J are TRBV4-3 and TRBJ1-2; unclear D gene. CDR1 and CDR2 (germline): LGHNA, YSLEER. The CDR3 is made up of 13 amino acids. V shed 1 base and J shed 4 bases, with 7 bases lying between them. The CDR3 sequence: CASSQGIAYGYTF. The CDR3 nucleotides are TGCGCCAGCAGCCAAGGCATTGCCTATGGCTACACCTTC.

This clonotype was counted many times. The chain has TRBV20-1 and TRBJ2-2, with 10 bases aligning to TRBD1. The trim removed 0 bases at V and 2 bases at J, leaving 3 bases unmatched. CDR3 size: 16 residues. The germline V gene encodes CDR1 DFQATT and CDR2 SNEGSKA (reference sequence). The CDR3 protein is CSARDWDRGNTGELFF. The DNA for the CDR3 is TGCAGTGCTAGAGACTGGGACAGGGGTAACACCGGGGAGCTGTTTTTT.

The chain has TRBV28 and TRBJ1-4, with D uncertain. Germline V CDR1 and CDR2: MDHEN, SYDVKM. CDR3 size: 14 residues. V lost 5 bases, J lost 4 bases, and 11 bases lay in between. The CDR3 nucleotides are TGTGCCAGCAGTCCGAAGGGATATAATGAAAAACTGTTTTTT. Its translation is CASSPKGYNEKLFF.

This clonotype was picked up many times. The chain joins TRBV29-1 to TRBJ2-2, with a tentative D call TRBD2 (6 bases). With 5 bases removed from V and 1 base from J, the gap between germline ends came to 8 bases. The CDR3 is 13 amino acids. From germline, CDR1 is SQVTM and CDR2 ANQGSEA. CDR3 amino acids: CSVRRGNTGELFF. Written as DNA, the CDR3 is TGCAGCGTTCGGCGGGGGAACACCGGGGAGCTGTTTTTT.